This T cell receptor beta chain was sequenced during a study of blood T cell repertoires in COVID-19. CDR3 size: 16 residues. Germline V gene lookup returns CDR1 SNHLY and CDR2 FYNNEI. V dropped 6 bases and J dropped 1; count of bases not matched to a gene: 4. Patients in Seattle were enrolled during active infection, then followed longitudinally. The authors' processing: Amplification with reference gene primers provided the estimates of nucleated cell counts. Here immunoSEQ multiplex PCR was the method, and the copy in TCRdb shows in-frame clones only, minus some. That table supplies the V and J calls and clone size; D and trimming were determined from the DNA. The sample contains 250,000 to 350,000 clones, around 85% of which appear only once.

The sequenced sample consisted of peripheral blood. This receptor was taken from a human donor with COVID-19, enrolled during active disease. The donor label of this sample is uncertain. This rearrangement joins TRBV2 to TRBJ2-5, with 14 bases that match TRBD2. The CDR3 region is CASSEGLAGAQETQYF. The CDR3, as DNA: TGTGCCAGCAGCGAGGGACTAGCGGGAGCCCAAGAGACCCAGTACTTC.